The present TCR beta chain was sequenced within a study of glioma-infiltrating T cells after dendritic cell vaccination. This CDR3 region has 16 residues. Per the germline V gene, CDR1 is MNHNS and CDR2 is SASEGT. Trimming cost V 4 bases and J 0 bases; bases outside gene matches: 5. Stated time point: after dendritic cell vaccination, including at tumor progression/relapse. The assay was immunoSEQ multiplex PCR, and TCRdb's table has in-frame clones only and misses some. The table has approximately 85,000 clones, 75% to 90% seen once. The source material was blood, sampled after dendritic cell vaccination. This chain links TRBV6-1 with TRBJ1-2; 10 bases line up with TRBD1. The sequence came from a human donor with glioblastoma. CDR3 DNA: TGTGCCAGCAGTGGCCATGGACAGGGGGCTAACTATGGCTACACCTTC. Protein product: CASSGHGQGANYGYTF.